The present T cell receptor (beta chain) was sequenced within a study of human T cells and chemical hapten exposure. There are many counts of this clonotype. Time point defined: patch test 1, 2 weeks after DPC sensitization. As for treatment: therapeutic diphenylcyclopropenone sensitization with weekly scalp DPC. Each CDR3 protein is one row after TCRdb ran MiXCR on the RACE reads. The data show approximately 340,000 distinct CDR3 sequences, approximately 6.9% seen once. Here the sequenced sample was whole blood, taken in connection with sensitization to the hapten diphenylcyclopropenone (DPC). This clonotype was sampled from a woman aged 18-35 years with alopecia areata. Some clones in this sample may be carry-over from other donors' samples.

CDR3 sequence reads: CASRGPGQGVTGANVLTF. The CDR3 nucleotides read TGTGCCAGCAGGGGCCCGGGACAGGGGGTAACTGGGGCCAACGTCCTGACTTTC. The rearrangement links TRBV12-3 or TRBV12-4 to TRBJ2-6, with 11 bases identical to TRBD1. The ends lost 6 bases at V and 2 bases at J; junction bases unmatched: 9. The CDR3 length is 18 residues.